This TCR beta chain was found in a study of blood T cell repertoires in COVID-19. Participant ages covered roughly 18 to 89 years across about two dozen US areas. Assignment of participants to cohorts was predicated upon participant-reported clinical history. Recovery among Cohort 3 donors was established by two negative PCRs, clearance, or symptom resolution. This clone came up a few times. As processed by the authors: Reference gene primer amplification yielded estimated nucleated cell counts. Generated by immunoSEQ multiplex PCR, the TCRdb table keeps only in-frame clones and is missing some. V and J calls and clone size are copied from that table; D and trimming were computed from the DNA. The sample holds more than 85,000 clones, 80% to 90% seen once. Germline values: CDR1 MNHNS, CDR2 SASEGT. This CDR3 region has 15 residues. The V end was cut by 2 bases, the J end by 3 bases, with 10 bases between.

Input material: PBMCs or T cells enriched from blood (not recorded which). This TCR was recovered from a woman in her 50s who had recovered from COVID-19. The J gene is TRBJ1-4, the V gene TRBV6-1, with D possibly matching TRBD1 (5 bases). The CDR3 DNA reads as TGTGCCAGCAGTGAATCCAGGGCTGCTAATGAAAAACTGTTTTTT. Translated, it gives CASSESRAANEKLFF.